This entry concerns a single T cell receptor (beta chain). The sample belongs to a study of T cell responses to AZD1222 COVID-19 vaccine. The protocol was immunoSEQ multiplex PCR, while the TCRdb copy is restricted to in-frame clones and leaves out a portion. Found here are about 120,000 clones, about 92% of them singletons; the top ten hold about 3%. The receptor was derived from an adult in good health. Sequenced material: peripheral blood, taken on day 0 of AZD1222 vaccination.

The CDR3 coding sequence is TGCGCCAGCAGCTTGGATGGCAACACCGGGGAGCTGTTTTTT. This encodes CASSLDGNTGELFF. The chain combines TRBV5-1 with TRBJ2-2; D remains ambiguous. Per germline, CDR1 SGHRS and CDR2 YFSETQ. Trimming pared 0 bases from V and 2 bases from J, leaving 5 bases between. The CDR3 loop spans 14 amino acids.